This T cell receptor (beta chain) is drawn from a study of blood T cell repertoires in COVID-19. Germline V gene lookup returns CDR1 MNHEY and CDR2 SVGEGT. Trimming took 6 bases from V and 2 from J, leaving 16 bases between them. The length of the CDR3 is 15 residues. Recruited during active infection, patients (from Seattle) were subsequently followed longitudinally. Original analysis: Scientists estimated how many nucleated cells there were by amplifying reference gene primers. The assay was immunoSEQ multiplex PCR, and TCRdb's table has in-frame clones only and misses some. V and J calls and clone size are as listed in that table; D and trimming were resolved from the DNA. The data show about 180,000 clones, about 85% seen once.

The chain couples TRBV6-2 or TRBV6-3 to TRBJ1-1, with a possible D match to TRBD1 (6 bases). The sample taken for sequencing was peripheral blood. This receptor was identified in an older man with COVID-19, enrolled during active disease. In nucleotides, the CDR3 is TGTGCCAGCAGCCCTAGCGGGACACCTAACACTGAAGCTTTCTTT. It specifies CASSPSGTPNTEAFF.